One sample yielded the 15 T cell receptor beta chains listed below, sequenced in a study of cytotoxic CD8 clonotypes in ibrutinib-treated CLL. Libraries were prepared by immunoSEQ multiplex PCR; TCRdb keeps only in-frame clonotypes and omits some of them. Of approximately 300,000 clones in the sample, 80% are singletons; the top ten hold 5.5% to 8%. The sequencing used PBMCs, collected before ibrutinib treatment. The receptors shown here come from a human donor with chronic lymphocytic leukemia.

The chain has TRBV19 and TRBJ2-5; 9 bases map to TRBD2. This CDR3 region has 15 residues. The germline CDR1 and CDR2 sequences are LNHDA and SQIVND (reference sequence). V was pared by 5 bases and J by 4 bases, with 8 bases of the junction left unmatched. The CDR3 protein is CASSASGRRRETQYF. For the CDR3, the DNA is TGTGCCAGTAGTGCCAGCGGGAGGAGGAGAGAGACCCAGTACTTC.

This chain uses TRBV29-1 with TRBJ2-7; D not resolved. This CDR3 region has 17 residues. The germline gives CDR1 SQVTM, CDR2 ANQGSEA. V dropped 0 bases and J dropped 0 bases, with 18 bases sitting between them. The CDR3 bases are TGCAGCGTTGAAGATCGTTCCAGCCTTCGTAGCTCCTACGAGCAGTACTTC. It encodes CSVEDRSSLRSSYEQYF.

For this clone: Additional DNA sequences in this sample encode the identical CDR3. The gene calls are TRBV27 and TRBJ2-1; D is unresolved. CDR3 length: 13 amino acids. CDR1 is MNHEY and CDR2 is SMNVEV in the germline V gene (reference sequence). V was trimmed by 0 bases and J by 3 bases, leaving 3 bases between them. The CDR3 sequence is CASSLSSYNEQFF. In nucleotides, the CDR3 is TGTGCCAGCAGTTTATCGAGCTACAATGAGCAGTTCTTC.

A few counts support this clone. CDR3 residues: CASSFNRANTEAFF. The CDR3 bases are TGTGCCAGCAGCTTCAACAGGGCGAACACTGAAGCTTTCTTT. V usage is TRBV7-9 and J usage is TRBJ1-1; D might be TRBD1 (6 bases). Germline CDR1 and CDR2: SEHNR and FQNEAQ (reference sequence). V gave up 3 bases and J gave up 1 base, with 9 bases separating them. CDR3 length: 14 amino acids.

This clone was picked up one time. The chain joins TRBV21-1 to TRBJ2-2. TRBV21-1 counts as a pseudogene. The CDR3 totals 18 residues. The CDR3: CVSSKKGGSGPNTGELFF. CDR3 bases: TGTGTCAGCAGCAAAAAGGGGGGTAGCGGACCGAACACCGGGGAGCTGTTTTTT.

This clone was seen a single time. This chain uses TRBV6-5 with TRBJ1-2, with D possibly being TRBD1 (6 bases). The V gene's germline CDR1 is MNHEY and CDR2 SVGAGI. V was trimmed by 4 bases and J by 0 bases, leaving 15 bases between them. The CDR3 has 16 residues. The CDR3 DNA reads TGTGCCAGCAGTTCGGGCATAGGGGGGACTAACTATGGCTACACCTTC. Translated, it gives CASSSGIGGTNYGYTF.

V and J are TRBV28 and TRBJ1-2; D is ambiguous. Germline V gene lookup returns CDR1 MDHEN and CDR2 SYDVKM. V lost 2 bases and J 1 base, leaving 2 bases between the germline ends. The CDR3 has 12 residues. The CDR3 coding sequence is TGTGCCAGCAGTTTAAATAACTATGGCTACACCTTC. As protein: CASSLNNYGYTF.

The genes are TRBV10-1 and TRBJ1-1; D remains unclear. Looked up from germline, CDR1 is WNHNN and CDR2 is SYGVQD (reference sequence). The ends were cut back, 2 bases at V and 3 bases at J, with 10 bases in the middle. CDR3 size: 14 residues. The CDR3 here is CASSETPRDTEAFF. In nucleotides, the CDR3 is TGCGCCAGCAGTGAGACTCCACGGGACACTGAAGCTTTCTTT.

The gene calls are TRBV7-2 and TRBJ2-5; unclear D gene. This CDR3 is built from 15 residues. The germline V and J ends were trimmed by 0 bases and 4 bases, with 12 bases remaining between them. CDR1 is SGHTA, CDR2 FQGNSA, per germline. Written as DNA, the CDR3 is TGTGCCAGCAGCTTAGCAACGCGGATGCCAGAGACCCAGTACTTC. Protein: CASSLATRMPETQYF.

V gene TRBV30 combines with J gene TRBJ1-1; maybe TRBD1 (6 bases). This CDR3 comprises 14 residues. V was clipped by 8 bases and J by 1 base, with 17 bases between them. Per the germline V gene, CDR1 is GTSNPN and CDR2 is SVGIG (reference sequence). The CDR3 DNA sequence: TGTGCCCAGGCTCGGGGGGCGGGGAACACTGAAGCTTTCTTT. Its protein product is CAQARGAGNTEAFF.

The CDR3, as DNA: TGTGCCAGCAGCAGACTAGCGGGAGTTATAGATACGCAGTATTTT. It translates to CASSRLAGVIDTQYF. This chain uses TRBV7-3 with TRBJ2-3, with 12 bases matching TRBD2. The CDR3 is 15 residues long. The junction had 5 bases not matched to a gene; V was cut back by 5 bases and J by 5 bases. Germline CDR1 is SGHTA and CDR2 is FQGTGA.

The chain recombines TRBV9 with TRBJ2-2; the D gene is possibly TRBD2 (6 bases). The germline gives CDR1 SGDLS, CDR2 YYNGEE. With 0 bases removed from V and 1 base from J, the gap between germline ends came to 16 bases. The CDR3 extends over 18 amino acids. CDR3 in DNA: TGTGCCAGCAGCGTAGGGGCAGGGTGGCGGGAGAACACCGGGGAGCTGTTTTTT. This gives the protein CASSVGAGWRENTGELFF.

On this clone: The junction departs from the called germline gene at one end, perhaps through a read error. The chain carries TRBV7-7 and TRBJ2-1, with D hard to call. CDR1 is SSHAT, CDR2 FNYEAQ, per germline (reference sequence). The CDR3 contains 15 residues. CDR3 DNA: TGTGCTAGCAGCTTACACCCCGATTCCTACAATGAGCAGTTCTTC. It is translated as CASSLHPDSYNEQFF.

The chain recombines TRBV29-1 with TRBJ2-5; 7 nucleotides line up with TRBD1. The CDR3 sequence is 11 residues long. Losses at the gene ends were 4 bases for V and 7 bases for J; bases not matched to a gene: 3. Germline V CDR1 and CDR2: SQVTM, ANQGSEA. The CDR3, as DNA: TGCAGCGTTGCTGGGGACAGGACCCAGTACTTC. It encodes CSVAGDRTQYF.

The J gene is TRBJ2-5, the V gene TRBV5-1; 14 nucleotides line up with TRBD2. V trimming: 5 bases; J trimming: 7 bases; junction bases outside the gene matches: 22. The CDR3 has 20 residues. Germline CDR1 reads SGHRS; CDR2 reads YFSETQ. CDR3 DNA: TGCGCCAGCAGGGTCATCTACGGACAAACGGGACTAGCGGGAGCCGGGACCCAGTACTTC. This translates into CASRVIYGQTGLAGAGTQYF. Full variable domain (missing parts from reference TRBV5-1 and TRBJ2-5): KAGVTQTPRYLIKTRGQQVTLSCSPISGHRSVSWYQQTPGQGLQFLFEYFSETQRNKGNFPGRFSGRQFSNSRSEMNVSTLELGDSALYLCASRVIYGQTGLAGAGTQYFGPGTRLLVL.